This T cell receptor (beta chain) derives from a study of blood T cell repertoires in COVID-19. The V and J ends lost 10 bases and 1 base respectively, with 11 bases between them. Per germline, CDR1 SNHLY and CDR2 FYNNEI. The CDR3 contains 13 residues. This clone was picked up one time. Sequencing was performed with immunoSEQ multiplex PCR; in TCRdb, only in-frame clones are kept and a portion is missing. The sample records hundreds of thousands of clones, around 87% being singletons. The V and J genes are TRBV2 and TRBJ1-3; D remains unclear. The receptor was isolated from a woman aged 50 to 65 who had recovered from COVID-19. The sequenced sample consisted of PBMCs or T cells enriched from blood (not recorded which). The CDR3 bases are TGTGCCACCTCCCCGGGTTCTGGAAACACCATATATTTT. It codes for CATSPGSGNTIYF.